These T cell receptor beta chains were read from a single sample in a study of shared clonotypes between healthy human individuals. The protocol was immunoSEQ multiplex PCR, while the TCRdb copy is restricted to in-frame clones and leaves out a portion. The table records approximately 400,000 clones, 96% of them present only once. Sequenced input: memory CD8+ T cells sorted from blood. Source of these receptors: a man aged 25 to 40 in good health. Each CDR3 is given with its conserved first and last residue. The D gene is left open where the match is weak. Clone size is not always given. Where it is, it says once, few, many or a class for expanded clones.

V,size,D,J,DNA,CDR3
TRBV19,.,.,TRBJ1-2,TGTGCCAGTAGTATAATGCCGGGATCCTATGGCTACACCTTC,CASSIMPGSYGYTF
TRBV10-3,.,TRBD1,TRBJ1-4,TGTGCCATCAGCGACAGGGAGGGCACTAATGAAAAACTGTTTTTT,CAISDREGTNEKLFF
TRBV29-1,.,.,TRBJ2-7,TGCAGCGTTATAACAGGTACCTCTTACGGAGAGCAGTACTTC,CSVITGTSYGEQYF
TRBV20-1,.,TRBD1,TRBJ2-1,TGCAGTGCTCCGACAGGGAATGAGCAGTTCTTC,CSAPTGNEQFF
TRBV5-4,.,TRBD2,TRBJ2-3,TGTGCCAGCAGCTCCGCCGGGACTAGCTCGAATACGCAGTATTTT,CASSSAGTSSNTQYF
TRBV27,.,TRBD1,TRBJ2-7,TGTGCCAGCAGTTATCGGACAGGGGCCTACGAGCAGTACTTC,CASSYRTGAYEQYF
TRBV7-2,.,.,TRBJ2-1,TGTGCCAGCAGCTTAGACCCCAATCTAGCGCGACGGGCGATCTTC,CASSLDPNLARRAIF
TRBV5-6,.,.,TRBJ2-7,TGTGCCAGCAGCCCTTCGAACTCCTACGAGCAGTACTTC,CASSPSNSYEQYF
TRBV13,once,.,TRBJ2-1,TGTGCCAGCAGCTTACGGGGTAGCGCCCACAATGAGCAGTTCTTC,CASSLRGSAHNEQFF
TRBV7-9,.,TRBD1,TRBJ2-1,TGTGCCAGCAGCCCCTCCGGGACAGGGACCTACAATGAGCAGTTCTTC,CASSPSGTGTYNEQFF
TRBV4-2,.,TRBD1,TRBJ2-6,TGTGCCAGCAGCCAAGGGACAGGGGGCTCTGGGGCCAACGTCCTGACTTTC,CASSQGTGGSGANVLTF
TRBV5-1,.,.,TRBJ2-3,TGCGCCAGCAGCTTTAGCGGAAGCACAGATACGCAGTATTTT,CASSFSGSTDTQYF
TRBV19,.,.,TRBJ2-2,TGTGCCAGTAGTATCTCAACAGGGTGGATCGGGGAGCTGTTTTTT,CASSISTGWIGELFF
TRBV14,once,.,TRBJ1-4,TGTGCCAGCAGCCTTTCGGGCTGGACTAATGAAAAACTGTTTTTT,CASSLSGWTNEKLFF
TRBV27,.,TRBD2,TRBJ2-7,TGTGCCAGCAGTTCCCTTAGCGGGAGGGCCGACGAGCAGTACTTC,CASSSLSGRADEQYF
TRBV28,.,TRBD1,TRBJ1-5,TGTGCCAGCACTTCAGGGGGCAACAATCAGCCCCAGCATTTT,CASTSGGNNQPQHF
TRBV19,.,.,TRBJ1-2,TGTGCCAGTAGTATTTTCCCACGGACCCGGGGCTACACCTTC,CASSIFPRTRGYTF
TRBV4-2,.,.,TRBJ2-2,TGTGCCAGCAGCGGAGCGACCGGGGAGCTGTTTTTT,CASSGATGELFF
TRBV30,.,.,TRBJ2-5,TGTGCCTGGAGTGTACATGCCCTAGCGTCACAAGAGACCCAGTACTTC,CAWSVHALASQETQYF
TRBV30,.,.,TRBJ1-6,TGTGCCTGGAGTACGGGACGAGTTTTTAATTCACCCCTCCACTTT,CAWSTGRVFNSPLHF
TRBV5-1,.,.,TRBJ2-2,TGCGCCAGCAGCACCTCAGACCTGGGCACCGGGGAGCTGTTTTTT,CASSTSDLGTGELFF
TRBV6-6,.,.,TRBJ2-5,TGTGCCAGCAGTTACGGTTGGGGCTTACAGTACTTC,CASSYGWGLQYF
TRBV27,.,TRBD1,TRBJ1-5,TGTGCCAGCAGGCCTTCCCCGGGGGGGACAGGCCATCAGCCCCAGCATTTT,CASRPSPGGTGHQPQHF
TRBV4-1,.,.,TRBJ2-1,TGCGCCAGCAGCCCCTTCGGGGGGCGGCTTTCCTACAATGAGCAGTTCTTC,CASSPFGGRLSYNEQFF
TRBV5-5,.,.,TRBJ2-2,TGTGCCAGCAGCCCTCAGGGCGCAGCGAACACCGGGGAGCTGTTTTTT,CASSPQGAANTGELFF
TRBV6-6,.,TRBD1,TRBJ2-7,TGTGCCAGCAGTTACGTTGCAGGGGGCACCTACGAGCAGTACTTC,CASSYVAGGTYEQYF
TRBV28,.,.,TRBJ2-1,TGTGCCAGCAGTCTCCTAGGACATCACAATGAGCAGTTCTTC,CASSLLGHHNEQFF
TRBV4-2,once,TRBD2,TRBJ2-1,TGTGCCAGCAGCCGGGGACTAGCGGGAGGGAATGAGCAGTTCTTC,CASSRGLAGGNEQFF
TRBV9,.,.,TRBJ2-3,TGTGCCAGCAGCGAGGGGTCGTCCACAGATACGCAGTATTTT,CASSEGSSTDTQYF
TRBV13,.,.,TRBJ2-7,TGTGCCAGCAGCGGGAGCCCCTACGAGCAGTACTTC,CASSGSPYEQYF